The present T cell receptor (beta chain) was sequenced within a study of blood T cell repertoires in COVID-19. Turning to the study itself: Some COVID-19 samples were acute and others convalescent; all came from the United States, Italy and Spain. Nucleic acid was either cDNA or gDNA, and it came from T cells, B-cell-depleted T cells, or PBMCs.

Per the original data handling: Reference gene primer amplification in the assay estimated nucleated cell counts. Sequencing used immunoSEQ multiplex PCR; TCRdb keeps in-frame clones, though not all of them. V, J and clone size derive from that table, while D and trimming were established from the DNA sequence. Of 150,000 to 160,000 clones in the sample, 75% to 90% were seen once. This CDR3 is built from 16 residues. V shed 6 bases and J 3 bases; nucleotides not matched to a gene: 10. Germline-derived CDR1 and CDR2 are MGHDK and SYGVNS. This sequence joins TRBV25-1 and TRBJ2-2; 7 bases map to TRBD1. The receptor was derived from a woman in her 40s with acute or convalescent COVID-19. Material: peripheral blood. The CDR3 loop reads CASSAPGQIYTGELFF. The CDR3 DNA is TGTGCCAGCAGCGCCCCGGGACAGATCTACACCGGGGAGCTGTTTTTT.